This T cell receptor beta chain was recorded in a study of memory CD4+ T cells and cytomegalovirus serostatus. The sort gate was single viable CD3+CD4+CD8-CD45RO+ cells for memory CD4+ T cells. After thawing, CD4+ T cells were positively selected. As to this clone: The antigen remains undetermined.

This CDR3 comprises 12 residues. Germline values: CDR1 SQVTM, CDR2 ANQGSEA. J lost 5 bases, V lost 7 bases, and 6 bases had no gene match. Assay used: immunoSEQ multiplex PCR; TCRdb lists only in-frame clones, some missing. The sample lists 35,000 to 45,000 clones, roughly 78% occurring once. Findings and caveats of the study: A US-trained random forest predicted CMV serostatus with median AUC roughly 0.9. Each of fewer than 80 CMV-associated TCRbeta sequences occurred in one to five individuals. The CMV-associated TCR signature appears largely within the CD4+ memory repertoire.

This TCR came from an adult in good health and CMV-seronegative. Sequencing input: memory CD4+ T cells from blood. This sequence joins TRBV29-1 and TRBJ1-2; TRBD1 aligns across 8 bases. The CDR3 nucleotides are TGCAGCGCCCGACAGGGGAAGTATGGCTACACCTTC. This gives the protein CSARQGKYGYTF.